The 29 T cell receptor beta chains below were found in one sample sequenced in a study of blood T cell repertoires in COVID-19. TCRdb's copy holds only in-frame clones and misses some; the assay was immunoSEQ multiplex PCR. The repertoire holds tens of thousands of clones, 85% to 90% seen once, with approximately 2.5% in the top ten. The sequenced sample consisted of peripheral blood. These receptor sequences come from a human donor in a cohort sampled during active COVID-19.

The rearrangement links TRBV6-6 to TRBJ1-1; the D gene is possibly TRBD1 (6 bases). The CDR3 has 12 amino acids. The germline CDR1 and CDR2 sequences are MNHNY and SVGAGI (reference sequence). Between the trimmed V and J ends, which lost 6 bases and 2 bases, there was a span of 7 bases. This CDR3 is CASRGGNTEAFF. Here the CDR3 DNA reads TGTGCCAGCAGAGGGGGAAACACTGAAGCTTTCTTT.

The J gene is TRBJ2-5, the V gene TRBV6-2 or TRBV6-3; 16 nucleotides align to TRBD2. Germline assignment: CDR1 MNHEY and CDR2 SVGEGT. V gave up 4 bases and J gave up 1 base; unmatched junction bases: 3. The CDR3 runs 17 residues. The CDR3 loop reads CASSLGLAGGPQETQYF. The CDR3 DNA reads TGTGCCAGCAGTTTGGGACTAGCGGGGGGGCCCCAAGAGACCCAGTACTTC.

J is TRBJ1-4 and V is TRBV30; perhaps TRBD1 as D (5 bases). Trimming removed 3 bases at V and 2 bases at J, with 19 bases between. This CDR3 is built from 17 residues. CDR1 is GTSNPN, CDR2 SVGIG, per germline (reference sequence). CDR3 DNA sequence: TGTGCCTGGAGCAACCGAACGGGGGGGGTGACTAATGAAAAACTGTTTTTT. Its protein is CAWSNRTGGVTNEKLFF.

The chain recombines TRBV6-6 with TRBJ1-5; no clear D. Germline lookup yields CDR1 MNHNY and CDR2 SVGAGI (reference sequence). V lost 4 bases and J 8 bases, leaving 12 bases between the germline ends. The CDR3 loop spans 13 amino acids. This CDR3 reads CASSSARREPQHF. The DNA of the CDR3 is TGTGCCAGCAGTTCCGCCAGACGGGAGCCCCAGCATTTT.

The chain employs TRBV5-4 and TRBJ2-7, with 7 positions matching TRBD1. CDR1 is SGHNT, CDR2 YYREEE, per germline (reference sequence). V shed 5 bases, J shed 3 bases, and the junction held 5 bases outside the gene matches. CDR3 length equals 13 residues. The CDR3 DNA is TGTGCCAGCAGTTTAGACAGGGACTACGAGCAGTACTTC. It codes for CASSLDRDYEQYF.

The DNA for the CDR3 is TGCGCCAGCAGCCACCAATTGGAGGCACCGACCTACGAGCAGTACTTC. Translated: CASSHQLEAPTYEQYF. The chain uses TRBV4-1 and TRBJ2-7; TRBD2 might be the D (5 bases). The CDR3 extends over 16 amino acids. V dropped 3 bases and J dropped 2 bases, with 17 bases sitting between them. CDR1 is MGHRA and CDR2 is YSYEKL in the germline V gene.

The chain couples TRBV9 to TRBJ2-2; D remains unclear. Germline loops: CDR1 SGDLS, CDR2 YYNGEE. The V gene lost 0 bases and the J gene lost 2 bases, with 14 bases spanning the gap. This CDR3 is built from 17 residues. The CDR3 region is CASSVVPVLINTGELFF. The CDR3 nucleotides read TGTGCCAGCAGCGTAGTACCGGTCCTAATCAACACCGGGGAGCTGTTTTTT. The full variable domain, rest sourced from reference TRBV9 and TRBJ2-2, is DSGVTQTPKHLITATGQRVTLRCSPRSGDLSVYWYQQSLDQGLQFLIQYYNGEERAKGNILERFSAQQFPDLHSELNLSSLELGDSALYFCASSVVPVLINTGELFFGEGSRLTVL.

This clone was counted only a few times. V and J are TRBV5-4 and TRBJ1-1; 9 bases match TRBD1. This CDR3 spans 14 amino acids. Germline values: CDR1 SGHNT, CDR2 YYREEE (reference sequence). J was trimmed by 4 bases and V by 4 bases; bases with no gene match: 5. The CDR3 reads CASSRDRAGTEAFF. CDR3 DNA sequence: TGTGCCAGCAGCAGGGACAGGGCGGGCACTGAAGCTTTCTTT.

V is TRBV5-4 and J is TRBJ2-5, with 14 bases lining up with TRBD2. J lost 2 bases, V lost 4 bases, and 4 bases had no gene match. Germline CDR1 SGHNT, CDR2 YYREEE (reference sequence). This CDR3 is built from 16 residues. In DNA form, the CDR3 reads TGTGCCAGCAGCGGAGGGACTAGCGGGGGACAAGAGACCCAGTACTTC. Its translation is CASSGGTSGGQETQYF.

The genes are TRBV24-1 and TRBJ2-3; D gene unclear. The CDR3 is 15 residues long. Per germline, CDR1 KGHDR and CDR2 SFDVKD. V dropped 2 bases and J dropped 0 bases, with 8 bases sitting between them. As DNA, the CDR3 is TGTGCCACCAGTGATTACGGTACTAGCACAGATACGCAGTATTTT. Translated: CATSDYGTSTDTQYF.

This clone ranks as medium-sized (0.01 to 0.1%). The V and J genes are TRBV6-5 and TRBJ2-7; D is unclear. Trimming pared 4 bases from V and 2 bases from J, leaving 6 bases between. There are 12 residues in the CDR3. Germline V gene data show CDR1 as MNHEY and CDR2 as SVGAGI. This CDR3 is CASSFPAYEQYF. The CDR3 DNA sequence: TGTGCCAGCAGTTTTCCCGCCTACGAGCAGTACTTC.

The chain is built from TRBV18 and TRBJ2-1; D not resolved. V was cut by 2 bases and J by 5 bases, with 10 bases left in between. Germline CDR1 KGHSH, CDR2 LQKENI. The CDR3 has 14 residues. The CDR3 nucleotides read TGTGCCAGCTCACCATATTCCGACAACAATGAGCAGTTCTTC. Protein product: CASSPYSDNNEQFF.

CDR3 in DNA: TGTGCCAGCAGCTTAGGGCTCCTTTGGAGCACAGATACGCAGTATTTT. It specifies CASSLGLLWSTDTQYF. The V and J genes are TRBV7-2 and TRBJ2-3; D is uncertain. There are 16 residues in the CDR3. In germline, CDR1 is SGHTA, CDR2 FQGNSA. The V end was cut by 1 base, the J end by 0 bases, with 11 bases between.

This chain joins TRBV5-1 and TRBJ2-3; a possible D gene is TRBD2 (5 bases). Trimming stripped 4 bases from V and 4 bases from J, with 19 bases between. Germline CDR1 SGHRS, CDR2 YFSETQ. The CDR3 is 16 residues long. This CDR3 reads CASSVGGSAGADTQYF. The CDR3 region has the DNA TGCGCCAGCAGCGTTGGTGGTTCTGCCGGGGCAGATACGCAGTATTTT.

Here the CDR3 DNA reads TGCAGCGCTCTAAGAGCAACTAATGAAAAACTGTTTTTT. Translating gives CSALRATNEKLFF. The chain recombines TRBV29-1 with TRBJ1-4; D gene uncertain. This CDR3 has 13 amino acids. Trimming stripped 7 bases from V and 0 bases from J, with 9 bases between. Germline V gene sequence: CDR1 SQVTM, CDR2 ANQGSEA.

This sequence joins TRBV18 and TRBJ2-7; 8 positions match TRBD1. V lost 2 bases to trimming and J lost 3 bases; unmatched junction nucleotides: 6. This CDR3 contains 15 residues. Germline V gene data show CDR1 as KGHSH and CDR2 as LQKENI. The CDR3 region is CASSPSRGQFYEQYF. The CDR3 nucleotides are TGTGCCAGCTCACCATCCAGGGGGCAGTTCTACGAGCAGTACTTC.

The chain is built from TRBV5-1 and TRBJ2-5; 7 bases map to TRBD1. The CDR3 runs to 15 residues. Germline values: CDR1 SGHRS, CDR2 YFSETQ. The V segment lost 4 bases and the J segment 4 bases; nucleotides outside the gene matches: 10. The CDR3 DNA follows: TGCGCCAGCAGCGGCGGAAGACAGGGTAGAGAGACCCAGTACTTC. Protein sequence: CASSGGRQGRETQYF. The variable domain in full, completed from reference TRBV5-1 and TRBJ2-5, reads KAGVTQTPRYLIKTRGQQVTLSCSPISGHRSVSWYQQTPGQGLQFLFEYFSETQRNKGNFPGRFSGRQFSNSRSEMNVSTLELGDSALYLCASSGGRQGRETQYFGPGTRLLVL.

The genes are TRBV10-1 and TRBJ2-7; possible D gene TRBD2, 6 bases. V lost 0 bases to trimming and J lost 2 bases, with 11 bases between them. From germline, CDR1 is WNHNN and CDR2 SYGVQD (reference sequence). There are 15 residues in the CDR3. The CDR3 DNA follows: TGCGCCAGCAGTGAGTCGGTCGGCGGGACCTACGAGCAGTACTTC. It yields the protein CASSESVGGTYEQYF.

The chain joins TRBV12-3 or TRBV12-4 to TRBJ2-7; a weak D match, TRBD2 (6 bases). The CDR3 extends over 11 amino acids. The V end lost 11 bases, the J end lost 5 bases, and 13 bases lay between the germline ends. This CDR3 is CASGGGDEQYF. As DNA, the CDR3 is TGTGCCTCCGGGGGAGGCGACGAGCAGTACTTC.

This clone was detected once. This chain links TRBV2 with TRBJ2-5; 7 bases match TRBD1. The CDR3 sequence is 13 residues long. V lost 5 bases, J lost 5 bases, and 5 bases stayed unmatched. Per germline, CDR1 SNHLY and CDR2 FYNNEI. The CDR3 sequence is CASSSQQGETQYF. As DNA, the CDR3 is TGTGCCAGCAGTAGCCAACAGGGGGAGACCCAGTACTTC.

The chain has TRBV27 and TRBJ2-2, with 11 bases identical to TRBD2. Trimming removed 1 base from V and 7 bases from J; junction bases left unmatched: 8. This CDR3 is built from 17 residues. The germline CDR1 and CDR2 sequences are MNHEY and SMNVEV (reference sequence). CDR3 DNA sequence: TGTGCCAGCAGTTTATGGCTAGCGGGAGGATTCGACGGGGAGCTGTTTTTT. This sequence encodes CASSLWLAGGFDGELFF.

This chain joins TRBV7-9 and TRBJ2-3, with D possibly matching TRBD2 (5 bases). The germline V gene has CDR1 SEHNR and CDR2 FQNEAQ (reference sequence). V gave up 5 bases and J gave up 0 bases, with 18 bases separating them. This CDR3 is 17 amino acids long. CDR3 amino acids: CASSDRVPGFSTDTQYF. For the CDR3, the DNA is TGTGCCAGCAGCGATCGGGTGCCGGGGTTTAGCACAGATACGCAGTATTTT.

The chain employs TRBV18 and TRBJ2-5; 9 nucleotides agree with TRBD2. CDR3 size: 16 residues. The J segment lost 3 bases and the V segment lost 3 bases, leaving 8 bases of the junction unmatched. Germline V CDR1 and CDR2: KGHSH, LQKENI. This CDR3 reads CASSPSAPSGEETQYF. The CDR3 DNA sequence: TGTGCCAGCTCACCTAGCGCCCCTAGCGGGGAAGAGACCCAGTACTTC.

The count of this clone is one. The chain couples TRBV1 to TRBJ2-1; the DNA was not compared with TRBD2, the D call given in the table. TRBV1 is a pseudogene. This CDR3 has 18 amino acids. CDR3 coding DNA: TGCACCAGCAGGGCGACTAGCGGGGGCCCCAAACTAGACAATGAGCAGTTCTTC. This sequence encodes CTSRATSGGPKLDNEQFF.

The chain carries TRBV30 and TRBJ2-1; D may be TRBD2 (6 bases). CDR3 length: 12 amino acids. From germline, CDR1 is GTSNPN and CDR2 SVGIG (reference sequence). V lost 4 bases to trimming and J lost 6 bases, with 10 bases between them. CDR3 bases: TGTGCCTGGAAACTAGCTAGCAATGAGCAGTTCTTC. It encodes CAWKLASNEQFF.

The rearrangement joins TRBV7-2 to TRBJ2-1, with D maybe TRBD1 (6 bases). Germline CDR1 reads SGHTA; CDR2 reads FQGNSA. Trimming stripped 7 bases from V and 1 base from J, with 11 bases between. The CDR3 length is 14 residues. The CDR3 DNA reads as TGTGCCAGCATAAGGGGGTTGTCCTACAATGAGCAGTTCTTC. Amino acid sequence: CASIRGLSYNEQFF.

The J gene is TRBJ2-1, the V gene TRBV5-8; TRBD2 matches at 7 bases. The CDR3 contains 14 residues. V gave up 1 base and J gave up 4 bases; unmatched junction bases: 2. Germline V gene lookup returns CDR1 SGHTS and CDR2 YDEGEE. CDR3: CASSLRRGYNEQFF. The CDR3 DNA sequence: TGTGCCAGCAGCTTGAGGCGGGGGTACAATGAGCAGTTCTTC.

V gene TRBV27 combines with J gene TRBJ2-1, with 8 bases lining up with TRBD2. Germline V gene sequence: CDR1 MNHEY, CDR2 SMNVEV (reference sequence). Trimming at V came to 6 bases and at J to 0 bases, leaving 7 bases not matched to a gene. CDR3 length equals 16 residues. Written as DNA, the CDR3 is TGTGCCAGCAGAACACTAGCGGCCAGCTCCTACAATGAGCAGTTCTTC. It translates to CASRTLAASSYNEQFF.

The chain is built from TRBV6-2 or TRBV6-3 and TRBJ2-7; D possibly corresponds to TRBD1 (5 bases). Trimming cost V 3 bases and J 4 bases, with 19 bases left between them. The V gene's germline CDR1 is MNHEY and CDR2 SVGEGT. This CDR3 comprises 16 residues. This CDR3 is CASSYTPLRQNYEQYF. CDR3 in DNA: TGTGCCAGCAGTTATACTCCTCTCAGACAGAATTACGAGCAGTACTTC.